This T cell receptor beta chain came from a study of T cell responses to AZD1222 COVID-19 vaccine. TCRdb keeps only in-frame clones here, not all; method: immunoSEQ multiplex PCR. The table includes 95,000 to 150,000 clones, roughly 90% detected once. Of note for this clone: The target antigen is unknown.

The CDR3 runs to 15 residues. General study results and limits: White British ancestry dominated among donors, who included more females, and clonal diversity was possibly underestimated.

The sequences come from peripheral blood, collected on day 0 of AZD1222 vaccination. This chain joins TRBV21-1 and TRBJ2-3. TRBV21-1 is labeled a pseudogene. The sequence was obtained from an adult in good health. CDR3 nucleotide sequence: TGTGCCAGCAGCAAAGCGTCCGATAACGCAGATACGCAGTATTTT. Translating it yields CASSKASDNADTQYF.